This TCR beta chain was recorded in a study of blood T cell repertoires in COVID-19 (dated by TCRdb to the early 2020s). Study-level background: Samples covering the acute and convalescent phases of COVID-19 were provided by collaborators in the United States, Italy and Spain. The prospective study material was composed of cDNA or gDNA derived from T cells, B-cell-depleted T cells, or PBMCs. Deeply sampled blood TCRbeta repertoires from subjects exposed to, actively infected with, or recovered from COVID-19 were included in the dataset. The repertoires were released in a freely available public database meant as a resource for research on the immune response to SARS-CoV-2. The samples were drawn from the first 160 participants of the ongoing ImmuneRACE study and from some 1,300 subjects provided by 6 global collaborators. Nearly every sample came with metadata listing a de-identified subject ID, COVID-19 status, age in years and sex. HLA class I and class II types, where available, came from metadata supplied by the sample provider rather than from assay-based typing. The research as a whole found: Clinical and demographic metadata were provided uncurated, with the amount varying by source and participant.

V is reduced by 7 bases and J by 0 bases, leaving a spacing of 10 bases between them. From the cysteine up to the phenylalanine, the CDR3 has a length of 14 residues. Only CDR3 DNA is held: 42 bases, read in frame from base 1. From the germline V gene (reference sequence), CDR1 is MNHEY and CDR2 is SMNVEV. About this clone itself: Its target antigen remains unknown. Within one base of it there is no much larger clone, and no base qualities were kept.

TCRbeta CDR3 regions were amplified from genomic DNA by means of the immunoSEQ Assay, a bias-controlled multiplex PCR. The study's processing was this. Nucleated cell counts per sample were estimated from amplification of reference gene primers within the assay. Sequence reads were collapsed and filtered to measure the absolute abundance of every unique TCRbeta CDR3 rearrangement. For each sample, productive Simpson clonality was calculated as the square root of Simpson's diversity index over productive rearrangements. The table comes from immuneACCESS by way of TCRdb, which keeps in-frame sequences with V and J called. Part of the clones is missing from these tables; in studies checked, under half for an unresolved V gene and the rest for unknown reasons. V and J calls and clone size are copied from that table; D and trimming were computed from the DNA. The sample data list approximately 70,000 clones, and 81% of these were observed just once. About 0.8% of the sample comes from the top ten.

The collaborating institutions used their own protocols to collect whole blood in K2EDTA tubes. For TCRbeta analysis, collaborators shipped samples as frozen whole blood, isolated PBMCs, or DNA extracted from either of those sample types. Material: peripheral blood. The TCR originated in a woman in her 70s with acute or convalescent COVID-19. The chain uses TRBV27 and TRBJ1-3, with an unclear D gene assignment. CDR3 reads: CASKLTLSGNTIYF. The DNA sequence is TGTGCCAGCAAACTAACTCTCTCTGGAAACACCATATATTTT.